Listed below are T cell receptor beta chains from one sample, sequenced in a study of PD-1 blockade in classical Hodgkin lymphoma. Measured with immunoSEQ multiplex PCR; TCRdb has only the in-frame clones, and not every one. The table records over 35,000 clones, 87% of them present only once. Material: peripheral blood mononuclear cells (PBMCs), obtained at baseline. The receptors stem from a human donor with classical Hodgkin lymphoma. CDR3s include the opening cysteine and the closing phenylalanine or tryptophan. The D gene is left open where the match is weak. The size of a clone is reported for some rows only, either as once, few or many, or as a class for expanded clones.

v_call: TRBV5-6; j_call: TRBJ2-3; clone_size: once; d_call: -; cdr3_nt: TGTGCCAGCAGCTTGAGTCTATCTAGCACAGATACGCAGTATTTT; cdr3_aa: CASSLSLSSTDTQYF
v_call: TRBV6-5; j_call: TRBJ1-1; clone_size: -; d_call: TRBD1; cdr3_nt: TGTGCCAGCAGAACCCACAGGGGGCGAACTGAAGCTTTCTTT; cdr3_aa: CASRTHRGRTEAFF
v_call: TRBV6-1; j_call: TRBJ2-5; clone_size: once; d_call: -; cdr3_nt: TGTGCCAGCAGTGAAGCGGGGCTGGCAGGGGCACAAGAGACCCAGTACTTC; cdr3_aa: CASSEAGLAGAQETQYF
v_call: TRBV27; j_call: TRBJ2-5; clone_size: -; d_call: -; cdr3_nt: TGTGCCAGCAGTTTTGGCGGGACGTACCAAGAGACCCAGTACTTC; cdr3_aa: CASSFGGTYQETQYF
v_call: TRBV7-4; j_call: TRBJ2-2; clone_size: -; d_call: TRBD2; cdr3_nt: TGTGCCAGCAGCGCTAGCGGGCACGGGGAGCTGTTTTTT; cdr3_aa: CASSASGHGELFF
v_call: TRBV5-1; j_call: TRBJ1-4; clone_size: few; d_call: -; cdr3_nt: TGCGCCAGCAGTCCTATGGGGGGGTACGAAAAACTGTTTTTT; cdr3_aa: CASSPMGGYEKLFF
v_call: TRBV7-3; j_call: TRBJ2-2; clone_size: once; d_call: -; cdr3_nt: TGTGCCAGCAGCTCCCCGGGACTTTTCGGGGAGCTGTTTTTT; cdr3_aa: CASSSPGLFGELFF
v_call: TRBV9; j_call: TRBJ2-5; clone_size: -; d_call: -; cdr3_nt: TGTGCCAGCAGCGTAGTGGGTAGCGCGGAGACCCAGTACTTC; cdr3_aa: CASSVVGSAETQYF
v_call: TRBV7-2; j_call: TRBJ2-5; clone_size: once; d_call: TRBD2; cdr3_nt: TGTGCCAGCAGCTTAGCGATCGCGGGAGGAGAGACCCAGTACTTC; cdr3_aa: CASSLAIAGGETQYF
v_call: TRBV6-1; j_call: TRBJ2-2; clone_size: -; d_call: -; cdr3_nt: TGTGCCAGCAGTTCCCAGGAAGGAACCGGGGAGCTGTTTTTT; cdr3_aa: CASSSQEGTGELFF
v_call: TRBV5-1; j_call: TRBJ1-5; clone_size: -; d_call: -; cdr3_nt: TGCGCCAGCAGCAAGCCCGCGGTCAGAAGAGGAAGGTGGCAAAGCAATCAGCCCCAGCATTTT; cdr3_aa: CASSKPAVRRGRWQSNQPQHF
v_call: TRBV10-3; j_call: TRBJ1-5; clone_size: -; d_call: TRBD1; cdr3_nt: TGTGCCATCAGTGGGGGACAGGGGGCTCGGTGGAGCAATCAGCCCCAGCATTTT; cdr3_aa: CAISGGQGARWSNQPQHF
v_call: TRBV7-2; j_call: TRBJ2-3; clone_size: -; d_call: TRBD2; cdr3_nt: TGTGCCAGCAGCCAGGTGGCGGGAGGGCCGACGTCGCAGTATTTT; cdr3_aa: CASSQVAGGPTSQYF
v_call: TRBV30; j_call: TRBJ2-1; clone_size: -; d_call: TRBD2; cdr3_nt: TGTGCCTTCCGTAGGACTAGCGGGATAAAGTATGAGCAGTTCTTC; cdr3_aa: CAFRRTSGIKYEQFF
v_call: TRBV19; j_call: TRBJ2-7; clone_size: -; d_call: -; cdr3_nt: TGTGCCAGTAGTACTACGTCCCGGGTCAGCCCCGAGCAGTACTTC; cdr3_aa: CASSTTSRVSPEQYF
v_call: TRBV2; j_call: TRBJ2-5; clone_size: once; d_call: -; cdr3_nt: TGTGCCAGCTCCCTAGAGACCCAGTACTTC; cdr3_aa: CASSLETQYF
v_call: TRBV21-1; j_call: TRBJ2-7; clone_size: -; d_call: -; cdr3_nt: TGTGCCAGCAGCAAGAGGGGAGGCTTCTACGAGCAGTACTTC; cdr3_aa: CASSKRGGFYEQYF
v_call: TRBV2; j_call: TRBJ2-1; clone_size: -; d_call: -; cdr3_nt: TGTGCCTCCCAGGGAAGGGGGTACAATGAGCAGTTCTTC; cdr3_aa: CASQGRGYNEQFF
v_call: TRBV19; j_call: TRBJ1-5; clone_size: -; d_call: -; cdr3_nt: TGTGCCAGCAACAAACCAGGGGATCGCAATCAGCCCCAGCATTTT; cdr3_aa: CASNKPGDRNQPQHF
v_call: TRBV7-9; j_call: TRBJ2-6; clone_size: -; d_call: -; cdr3_nt: TGTGCCAGCAGCTTTCGTCAGGGGTGGTCTGGGGCCAACGTCCTGACTTTC; cdr3_aa: CASSFRQGWSGANVLTF
v_call: TRBV6-5; j_call: TRBJ2-5; clone_size: -; d_call: -; cdr3_nt: TGTGCCAGCAGTTACGATCAGTGGGGGGCAGAGACCCAGTACTTC; cdr3_aa: CASSYDQWGAETQYF
v_call: TRBV27; j_call: TRBJ2-2; clone_size: -; d_call: -; cdr3_nt: TGTGCCAGCAGTTTATATTCGGGATTGCTCAGCACCGGGGAGCTGTTTTTT; cdr3_aa: CASSLYSGLLSTGELFF
v_call: TRBV6-5; j_call: TRBJ1-2; clone_size: -; d_call: TRBD1; cdr3_nt: TGTGCCAGCAGCCGTACAGGGGACTCTGGCTACACCTTC; cdr3_aa: CASSRTGDSGYTF
v_call: TRBV19; j_call: TRBJ1-5; clone_size: -; d_call: -; cdr3_nt: TGTGCCAGTAGTTCGGAATATAGCAATCAGCCCCAGCATTTT; cdr3_aa: CASSSEYSNQPQHF
v_call: TRBV7-2; j_call: TRBJ2-1; clone_size: -; d_call: -; cdr3_nt: TGTGCCAGCAGCTTCCCGAGAGACGGGGACTCCCGCCTAGATGAGCAGTTCTTC; cdr3_aa: CASSFPRDGDSRLDEQFF
v_call: TRBV27; j_call: TRBJ2-7; clone_size: -; d_call: -; cdr3_nt: TGTGCCAGCAGTTTATCTCCCCCTACAGTTTCCTTTGGGGAGCAGTACTTC; cdr3_aa: CASSLSPPTVSFGEQYF
v_call: TRBV2; j_call: TRBJ2-4; clone_size: -; d_call: TRBD1; cdr3_nt: TGTGCCAGCAGTGGACCGGGACAGGGGGCCAAAAACATTCAGTACTTC; cdr3_aa: CASSGPGQGAKNIQYF
v_call: TRBV6-6; j_call: TRBJ2-3; clone_size: -; d_call: TRBD2; cdr3_nt: TGTGCCAGCAGGCTCGGGCGGGGGTACGGTACGCAGTATTTT; cdr3_aa: CASRLGRGYGTQYF
v_call: TRBV27; j_call: TRBJ2-1; clone_size: -; d_call: TRBD2; cdr3_nt: TGTGCCAGCAGTGGCCTAGCGGGGGCCGAGAGCTCCTACAATGAGCAGTTCTTC; cdr3_aa: CASSGLAGAESSYNEQFF
v_call: TRBV7-9; j_call: TRBJ2-7; clone_size: -; d_call: -; cdr3_nt: TGTGCCAGCAGCTTATCCCCTGGGGTGACATACGAGCAGTACTTC; cdr3_aa: CASSLSPGVTYEQYF
v_call: TRBV20-1; j_call: TRBJ1-5; clone_size: -; d_call: -; cdr3_nt: TGCAGTGCTGGACAAGGTCAGCCCCAGCATTTT; cdr3_aa: CSAGQGQPQHF
v_call: TRBV27; j_call: TRBJ2-7; clone_size: -; d_call: TRBD2; cdr3_nt: TGTGCCAGCAGTGTCCTAGCGGGAGGGTCGTACGAGCAGTACTTC; cdr3_aa: CASSVLAGGSYEQYF
v_call: TRBV18; j_call: TRBJ2-1; clone_size: -; d_call: -; cdr3_nt: TGTGCCAGCTCACCAGGGCCCCCGGGCTCCTACAATGAGCAGTTCTTC; cdr3_aa: CASSPGPPGSYNEQFF
v_call: TRBV7-2; j_call: TRBJ1-1; clone_size: once; d_call: -; cdr3_nt: TGTGCCAGCAGCAATACTTGGTATGAAGCTTTCTTT; cdr3_aa: CASSNTWYEAFF
v_call: TRBV5-8; j_call: TRBJ1-4; clone_size: -; d_call: -; cdr3_nt: TGTGCCAGCAGCTTCGGGCAGCCAATTAATGAAAAACTGTTTTTT; cdr3_aa: CASSFGQPINEKLFF
v_call: TRBV7-8; j_call: TRBJ1-1; clone_size: once; d_call: -; cdr3_nt: TGTGCCAGCAGCTTAGGGGTGGCTGTGAACACTGAAGCTTTCTTT; cdr3_aa: CASSLGVAVNTEAFF
v_call: TRBV29-1; j_call: TRBJ1-2; clone_size: -; d_call: -; cdr3_nt: TGCAGCGTTGAAAGCGCCCTCCACACCTTC; cdr3_aa: CSVESALHTF
v_call: TRBV10-3; j_call: TRBJ2-5; clone_size: -; d_call: TRBD2; cdr3_nt: TGTGCCACCGGCTCTCTAGCGGGCTCGGAGACCCAGTACTTC; cdr3_aa: CATGSLAGSETQYF
v_call: TRBV7-8; j_call: TRBJ2-7; clone_size: -; d_call: TRBD1; cdr3_nt: TGTGCCAGCAGCTTTACAGGGGCTAGCAACTACGAGCAGTACTTC; cdr3_aa: CASSFTGASNYEQYF
v_call: TRBV19; j_call: TRBJ2-3; clone_size: -; d_call: TRBD2; cdr3_nt: TGTGCCAGTAGTATAGATAGCGGGGGGGCCCATGATACGCAGTATTTT; cdr3_aa: CASSIDSGGAHDTQYF
v_call: TRBV7-3; j_call: TRBJ2-6; clone_size: -; d_call: -; cdr3_nt: TGTGCCAGCAGCTTAGGAAGGGCTGGGGCCAACGTCCTGACTTTC; cdr3_aa: CASSLGRAGANVLTF
v_call: TRBV2; j_call: TRBJ2-2; clone_size: -; d_call: -; cdr3_nt: TGTGCCAGCAGCCCCCTCAACCCAGGCACCGGGGAGCTGTTTTTT; cdr3_aa: CASSPLNPGTGELFF
v_call: TRBV19; j_call: TRBJ2-1; clone_size: once; d_call: -; cdr3_nt: TGTGCCAGTAGTGCCTTCCCCCCTCGCGGGGCCCCGTCAGGATGGAATGAGCAGTTCTTC; cdr3_aa: CASSAFPPRGAPSGWNEQFF
v_call: TRBV10-3; j_call: TRBJ1-5; clone_size: -; d_call: -; cdr3_nt: TGTGCCATCAGTGATGGGGGGACAAATCAGCCCCAGCATTTT; cdr3_aa: CAISDGGTNQPQHF
v_call: TRBV6-5; j_call: TRBJ2-7; clone_size: -; d_call: -; cdr3_nt: TGTGCCAGCACCGCCGAGTGGGCAGGCCCTGGCGAGCAGTACTTC; cdr3_aa: CASTAEWAGPGEQYF
v_call: TRBV7-2; j_call: TRBJ1-4; clone_size: -; d_call: -; cdr3_nt: TGTGCCAGCAGCTTATTCTCTGCAACTAATGAAAAACTGTTTTTT; cdr3_aa: CASSLFSATNEKLFF
v_call: TRBV21-1; j_call: TRBJ2-7; clone_size: -; d_call: -; cdr3_nt: TGTGCCAGCAGAGAGGGCGAATCCTACGAGCAGTACTTC; cdr3_aa: CASREGESYEQYF
v_call: TRBV20-1; j_call: TRBJ1-3; clone_size: few; d_call: -; cdr3_nt: TGCAGTGCTAGAGATGTTAACACCATATATTTT; cdr3_aa: CSARDVNTIYF
v_call: TRBV30; j_call: TRBJ2-7; clone_size: -; d_call: TRBD2; cdr3_nt: TGTGCCTGGAGTGGCAGAGCGGGAACGGGGGAGCAGTACTTC; cdr3_aa: CAWSGRAGTGEQYF
v_call: TRBV7-2; j_call: TRBJ2-7; clone_size: -; d_call: TRBD1; cdr3_nt: TGTGCCAGCAGCCAGGGACAGGCCTCCTACGAGCAGTACTTC; cdr3_aa: CASSQGQASYEQYF
v_call: TRBV4-2; j_call: TRBJ2-1; clone_size: -; d_call: TRBD2; cdr3_nt: TGTGCCAGCAGCCAAGTACTAGCGGGAGTGAATGAGCAGTTCTTC; cdr3_aa: CASSQVLAGVNEQFF
v_call: TRBV27; j_call: TRBJ2-1; clone_size: -; d_call: TRBD1; cdr3_nt: TGTGCCAGCAGTAAATGGACAGGGGGTAACAATGAGCAGTTCTTC; cdr3_aa: CASSKWTGGNNEQFF
v_call: TRBV15; j_call: TRBJ1-2; clone_size: once; d_call: -; cdr3_nt: TGTGCCACCAGCCGGGACACTAACTATGGCTACACCTTC; cdr3_aa: CATSRDTNYGYTF